This TCR beta chain emerged from a study of a mutant IDH1 vaccine in newly diagnosed glioma. TCRdb keeps only in-frame clones here, not all; method: immunoSEQ multiplex PCR. The repertoire holds 60,000 to 85,000 clones, with approximately 85% as singletons. The time point is: week 23, last vaccination. The study gave 300 ug of mutant IDH1 20-mer peptide per vaccine dose, with topical imiquimod. As regards this clone: Its antigen is unknown.

Trimming took 6 bases from V and 10 from J; bases not matched to a gene: 9. The V gene's germline CDR1 is MNHEY and CDR2 SVGAGI. The CDR3 spans 14 residues. The clonotype originates from a woman aged 50 to 60 with glioma. This chain connects TRBV6-5 to TRBJ2-1; TRBD2 matches 10 bases. Specimen: PBMCs, collected from a glioma patient whose treatment included an IDH1 peptide vaccine. The CDR3 is CASSLLAGEREQFF. The CDR3 DNA follows: TGTGCCAGCAGCCTTCTAGCGGGAGAAAGGGAGCAGTTCTTC.